The T cell receptor (beta chain) under discussion was sequenced for a study of T cell responses to AZD1222 COVID-19 vaccine. Study-level results: An increase in Spike-specific TCR breadth and depth was observed after two AZD1222 doses.

The table came from immunoSEQ multiplex PCR; TCRdb's copy has only in-frame clones and leaves some out. The sample has under 150,000 clones, roughly 89% seen once. As regards this clone: Its antigen remains unidentified. Other DNA variants within this sample encode the same CDR3.

The CDR3 totals 12 residues. V shed 3 bases and J shed 5 bases, with 8 bases lying between them. Germline V gene lookup returns CDR1 SGHRS and CDR2 YFSETQ. This chain links TRBV5-1 with TRBJ2-5, with D tentatively TRBD1 (6 bases). The source of this sequence is an adult who received the AZD1222 COVID-19 vaccine. The source material was peripheral blood, sampled 28 days after the second AZD1222 dose. CDR3 loop: CASSSRGETQYF. The CDR3 DNA sequence: TGCGCCAGCAGCTCGAGGGGGGAGACCCAGTACTTC. Based on the CDR3 plus reference TRBV5-1 and TRBJ2-5, the full variable domain is KAGVTQTPRYLIKTRGQQVTLSCSPISGHRSVSWYQQTPGQGLQFLFEYFSETQRNKGNFPGRFSGRQFSNSRSEMNVSTLELGDSALYLCASSSRGETQYFGPGTRLLVL.